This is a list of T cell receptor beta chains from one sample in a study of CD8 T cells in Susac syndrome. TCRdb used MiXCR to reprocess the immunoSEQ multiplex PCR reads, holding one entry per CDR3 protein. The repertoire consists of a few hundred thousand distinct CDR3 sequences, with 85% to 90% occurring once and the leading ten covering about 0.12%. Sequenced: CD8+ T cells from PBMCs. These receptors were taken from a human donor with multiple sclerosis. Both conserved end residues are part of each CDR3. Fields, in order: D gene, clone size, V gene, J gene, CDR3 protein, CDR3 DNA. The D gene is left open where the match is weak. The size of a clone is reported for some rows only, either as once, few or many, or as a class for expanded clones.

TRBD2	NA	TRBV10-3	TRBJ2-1	CAIKSRSAGGLGNEQFF	TGTGCCATCAAGAGTAGGTCCGCGGGGGGGCTCGGCAATGAGCAGTTCTTC
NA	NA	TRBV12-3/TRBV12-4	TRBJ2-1	CASRVGRTNEQFF	TGTGCCAGCAGGGTCGGCAGGACGAATGAGCAGTTCTTC
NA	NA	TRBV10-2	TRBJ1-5	CASSERYSNQPQHF	TGCGCCAGCAGTGAGAGATATAGCAATCAGCCCCAGCATTTT
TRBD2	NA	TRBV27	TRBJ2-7	CASSPSGGTGLSYEQYF	TGTGCCAGCAGTCCATCGGGGGGGACGGGGCTCTCCTACGAGCAGTACTTC
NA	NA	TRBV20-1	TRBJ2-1	CSASAESSYNEQFF	TGCAGTGCCAGCGCGGAGAGCTCCTACAATGAGCAGTTCTTC
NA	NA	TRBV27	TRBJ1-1	CASSPIGAANTEAFF	TGTGCCAGCAGCCCCATCGGGGCAGCCAACACTGAAGCTTTCTTT
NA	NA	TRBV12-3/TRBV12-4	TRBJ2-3	CATTIMSTDTQYF	TGTGCCACGACCATCATGAGCACAGATACGCAGTATTTT
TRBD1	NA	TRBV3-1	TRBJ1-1	CASSPGTEVMNTKAFF	TGTGCCAGCAGCCCCGGGACAGAGGTAATGAACACTAAAGCTTTCTTT
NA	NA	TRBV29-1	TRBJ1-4	CSVVTGANEKLFF	TGCAGCGTTGTGACCGGGGCTAATGAAAAACTGTTTTTT
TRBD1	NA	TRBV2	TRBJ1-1	CASSPGLQGAEAFF	TGTGCCAGCAGCCCCGGTTTGCAGGGGGCTGAAGCTTTCTTT
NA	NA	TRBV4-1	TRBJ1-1	CASSQDRTEGVNTEAFF	TGCGCCAGCAGCCAAGATCGGACAGAGGGCGTGAACACTGAAGCTTTCTTT
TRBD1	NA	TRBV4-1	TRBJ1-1	CASSQRTGNTEAFF	TGCGCCAGCAGCCAAAGGACAGGCAACACTGAAGCTTTCTTT
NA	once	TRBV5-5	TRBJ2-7	CASKQSTYEQYF	TGTGCCAGCAAGCAGTCTACCTACGAGCAGTACTTC
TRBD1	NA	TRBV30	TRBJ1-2	CAWSIQGPNGYTF	TGTGCCTGGAGCATACAGGGGCCGAATGGCTACACCTTC
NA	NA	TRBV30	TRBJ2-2	CAWNFNSNTGELFF	TGTGCCTGGAATTTCAACTCGAACACCGGGGAGCTGTTTTTT
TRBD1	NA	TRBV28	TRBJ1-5	CASRPLTGGVDQPQHF	TGTGCCAGCAGGCCCCTTACAGGGGGCGTAGATCAGCCCCAGCATTTT
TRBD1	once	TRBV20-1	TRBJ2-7	CSAWDRSSYEQYF	TGCAGTGCTTGGGACAGGAGCTCCTACGAGCAGTACTTC
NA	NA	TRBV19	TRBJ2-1	CASSGREWVNEQFF	TGTGCCAGTAGTGGTCGGGAGTGGGTCAATGAGCAGTTCTTC
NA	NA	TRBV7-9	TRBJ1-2	CASSRESTGMFFGGYTF	TGTGCCAGCAGCCGCGAATCCACAGGGATGTTTTTTGGTGGCTACACCTTC
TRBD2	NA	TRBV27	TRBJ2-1	CASLRTSGGAYVDEQFF	TGTGCCTCGCTACGGACTAGCGGGGGGGCCTATGTCGATGAGCAGTTCTTC
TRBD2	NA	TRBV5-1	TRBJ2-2	CASRWGLAGLTIGELFF	TGCGCCAGCAGATGGGGACTAGCGGGATTGACCATCGGGGAGCTGTTTTTT
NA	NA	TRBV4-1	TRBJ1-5	CASSQEGQGFFQPQHF	TGCGCCAGCAGCCAAGAAGGCCAGGGGTTTTTCCAGCCCCAGCATTTT
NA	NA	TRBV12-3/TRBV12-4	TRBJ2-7	CASSPGEGEQYF	TGTGCCAGCAGTCCAGGGGAGGGAGAGCAGTACTTC
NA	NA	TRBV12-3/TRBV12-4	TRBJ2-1	CASSLYGTEREEQFF	TGTGCCAGCAGTTTATATGGGACGGAAAGGGAAGAGCAGTTCTTC
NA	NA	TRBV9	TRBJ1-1	CASSDQGRTEAFF	TGTGCCAGCAGCGATCAGGGCCGCACTGAAGCTTTCTTT
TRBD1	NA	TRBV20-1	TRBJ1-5	CSASLQGLGAQPQHF	TGCAGTGCTAGCCTACAGGGGTTAGGAGCTCAGCCCCAGCATTTT
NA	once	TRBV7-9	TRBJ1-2	CASSITGLDYGYTF	TGTGCCAGCAGCATAACAGGGTTGGACTATGGCTACACCTTC
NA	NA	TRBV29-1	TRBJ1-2	CSVEGGYTF	TGCAGCGTTGAAGGCGGCTACACCTTC
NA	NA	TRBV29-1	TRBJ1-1	CSVKGAFF	TGCAGCGTTAAGGGAGCTTTCTTT
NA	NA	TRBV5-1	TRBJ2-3	CASSLSGQLNTDTQYF	TGCGCCAGCAGCTTGTCCGGGCAGCTCAACACAGATACGCAGTATTTT
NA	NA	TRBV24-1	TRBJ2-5	CATSDLWGTQYF	TGTGCCACCAGTGATTTGTGGGGGACCCAGTACTTC
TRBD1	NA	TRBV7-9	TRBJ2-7	CASTPGGAVYEQYF	TGTGCCAGCACCCCAGGGGGAGCGGTGTACGAGCAGTACTTC
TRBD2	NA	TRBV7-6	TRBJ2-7	CASSLTEASGESNEQYF	TGTGCCAGCAGCTTAACTGAGGCTAGCGGGGAGTCGAACGAGCAGTACTTC
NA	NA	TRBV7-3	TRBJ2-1	CASSPDYNEQFF	TGTGCCAGCAGCCCTGACTACAATGAGCAGTTCTTC
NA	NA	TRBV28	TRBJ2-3	CASSLRGVGYSADTQYF	TGTGCCAGCAGTTTAAGGGGCGTTGGGTATTCGGCAGATACGCAGTATTTT
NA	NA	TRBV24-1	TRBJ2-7	CATSDPKSSYEQYF	TGTGCCACCAGTGACCCGAAATCCTCCTACGAGCAGTACTTC
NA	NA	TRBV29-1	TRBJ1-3	CSARGGPSGNTIYF	TGCAGCGCTCGGGGGGGCCCCTCTGGAAACACCATATATTTT
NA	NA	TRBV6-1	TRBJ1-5	CASSQLGGNQPQHF	TGTGCCAGCAGTCAGCTCGGGGGCAATCAGCCCCAGCATTTT
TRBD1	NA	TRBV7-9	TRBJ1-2	CASSHPGGFHGYTF	TGTGCCAGCAGCCACCCAGGGGGATTTCATGGCTACACCTTC
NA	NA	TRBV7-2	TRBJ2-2	CASSPEGTENTGELFF	TGTGCCAGCAGCCCGGAGGGGACCGAGAACACCGGGGAGCTGTTTTTT
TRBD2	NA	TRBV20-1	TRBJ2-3	CSADPSGGRGTQYF	TGCAGTGCCGATCCTAGCGGGGGCCGGGGTACGCAGTATTTT
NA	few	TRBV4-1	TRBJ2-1	CASSLTRANEQFF	TGCGCCAGCAGCCTGACTAGAGCAAATGAGCAGTTCTTC